This T cell receptor beta chain was found in a study of T cell responses to AZD1222 COVID-19 vaccine. The data were produced by immunoSEQ multiplex PCR, yet TCRdb's version contains in-frame clones alone and is incomplete. Of around 130,000 clones listed, roughly 87% are singletons. Looked up from germline, CDR1 is SGHAT and CDR2 is FQNNGV. With 1 base removed from V and 7 bases from J, the gap between germline ends came to 13 bases. CDR3 size: 14 residues. This clonotype was sampled from an adult who received the AZD1222 COVID-19 vaccine. The genes are TRBV11-2 and TRBJ1-2; no clear D gene. The starting material was peripheral blood, obtained 28 days after the second AZD1222 dose. The CDR3 here is CASSLGPQSAGYTF. The CDR3 bases are TGTGCCAGCAGCTTAGGCCCCCAAAGTGCTGGCTACACCTTC.